This TCR beta chain was identified during a study of esophageal squamous cell carcinoma tumors (dated by TCRdb to the early 2020s). With respect to the entire study: Using principal component analysis combined with K-means clustering of immunohistochemical values for T-cell and checkpoint markers, the researchers divided patients into immuno relation high and low groups. Across the ten or so cases, about 1.5 million TCRalpha and some 1,300,000 TCRbeta total reads were obtained, of which roughly 32,000 and 35,000 were unique. The purpose of the study was to evaluate TCR repertoire diversity and shared TCR repertoires of T cells in the tumor environment of esophageal squamous cell carcinoma. The wider cohort comprised about 55 surgically treated esophageal squamous cell carcinoma patients in Japan, with approximately 20 high and some 32 low immuno relation cases. TCR sequencing was performed on 10 or so patients, consisting of five randomly selected high immuno relation cases and five background-matched low immuno relation cases.

Patients who had received neoadjuvant chemotherapy or for whom clinical information was lacking were excluded from enrollment. The TCR-sequenced cases shown were male, and subtotal esophagectomy with 2- or 3-field lymphadenectomy was performed in the TCR-sequenced cases shown. A Qiagen AllPrep kit was used to extract RNA from bulk tumor tissue sections, and T cells were not sorted. Small sections of surgically resected tumor tissue were kept in RNAlater reagent at -80 degrees C until RNA was extracted. By share, this clonotype ranks as medium-sized (0.01 to 0.1%). What antigen it recognizes has not been identified. The junction does not match germline at one end; this may be a read error. Inclusive of the bounding cysteine and phenylalanine, the CDR3 is 14 residues long. Left in the record is the CDR3 DNA by itself, 42 bases read in frame from the first base. CDR1 and CDR2 were assigned from the germline V gene (reference sequence) as SEHNR and FQNEAQ.

Libraries were prepared through 5' RACE. A PCR using KAPA HiFi with TCRalpha or TCRbeta constant-region primers and a P20EA primer was followed by a nested second PCR with CA2 or CB2. Amplification of TCR genes was performed by unbiased adaptor ligation RT-PCR, in which reverse transcription was carried out with Superscript III and a polyT18-containing BSL-18E primer. Following second-strand synthesis and blunting, the P10EA/P20EA adaptor was ligated to the 5' end of the cDNA, and NotI digestion was then performed. For both the first and second PCRs, 15 to 25 cycles of 98 degrees C for 20 s, 65 degrees C for 30 s and 72 degrees C for 1 min were run. Amplicons were indexed with the Nextera XT Index kit v2 Set A, pooled equimolarly and quantified on a Qubit 2.0 Fluorometer. Sequencing used the Illumina MiSeq platform with 2x300 bp paired-end reads. As for how the authors treated the data: Reads were assigned to V and J genes by highest identity to IMGT reference sequences using Repertoire Genesis software ver.1.0. The CDR3 region was defined as running from Cys104 to Phe118 plus Gly119 and was then translated, while a unique sequence read was defined by a distinct combination of V, J and CDR3 amino acids. A shared V|J combination was chosen only when it reached significance in both a Fisher's exact test in edgeR and a Mann Whitney U test. Repertoire dissimilarity index was computed with the R rdi package after removing singletons and bootstrapping 500 repertoire combinations. Starting from the raw public reads, TCRdb applied fastp trimming at Q25, assembled clones with MiXCR and retained in-frame beta chains. When rows share a CDR3 protein, they turn into one entry using the most common DNA and genes. It is TCRdb's table, rather than the study itself, that gives the V and J calls and clone size. In all, the sample holds about 1,200 distinct CDR3 sequences, and more than 10% of those were seen once. Approximately 33% of the sample lies in the top ten.

What the work shows at the level of the full study, not this receptor alone: Only a few cases were included in the TCR repertoire analysis, and no investigation at the CDR3 clonotype level was carried out. Given the large variation in the TCRalphabeta repertoire, shared V|J recombination candidates may have been selected by chance. In about 30% of the 10 cases, a single TCRalpha VJ recombination dominated, and TCRalpha diversity seemed to be reduced. Because TCRalpha and TCRbeta chains were sequenced separately, chain pairing and the antigens recognized remained unknown. Around 30 TRAV|TRAJ and about two dozen TRBV|TRBJ combinations appeared shared among high immuno relation cases, including TRAV13-1|TRAJ22 and TRBV7-9|TRBJ2-7. The high and low immuno relation groups did not differ in total TCR repertoire counts, but the high immuno relation group had more significant repertoire counts.

The chain couples TRBV7-9 to TRBJ1-5, and the D gene may be TRBD1, 6 bases matching. The clonotype originates from a man aged 50 or older with esophageal squamous cell carcinoma. The sequenced sample consisted of tumor tissue. The CDR3 protein is CASSLEGVNRPQHF. In nucleotide form, the sequence is TGTGCCAGCAGCTTAGAGGGGGTGAATCGGCCCCAGCATTTT.